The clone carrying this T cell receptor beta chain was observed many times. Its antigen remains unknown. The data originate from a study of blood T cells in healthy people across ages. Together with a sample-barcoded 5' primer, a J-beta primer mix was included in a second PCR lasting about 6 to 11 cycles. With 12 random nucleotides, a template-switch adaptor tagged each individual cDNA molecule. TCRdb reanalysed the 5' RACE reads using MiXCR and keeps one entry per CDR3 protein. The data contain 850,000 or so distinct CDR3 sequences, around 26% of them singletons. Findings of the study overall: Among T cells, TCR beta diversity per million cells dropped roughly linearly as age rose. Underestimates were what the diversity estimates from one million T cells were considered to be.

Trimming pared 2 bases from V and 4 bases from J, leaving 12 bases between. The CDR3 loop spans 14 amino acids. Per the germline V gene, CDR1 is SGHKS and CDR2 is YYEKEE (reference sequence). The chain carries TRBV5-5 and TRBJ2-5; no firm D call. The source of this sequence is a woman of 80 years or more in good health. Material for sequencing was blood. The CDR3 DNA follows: TGTGCCAGCAGCTTTAATCTGGCGGCAGAGACCCAGTACTTC. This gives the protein CASSFNLAAETQYF.